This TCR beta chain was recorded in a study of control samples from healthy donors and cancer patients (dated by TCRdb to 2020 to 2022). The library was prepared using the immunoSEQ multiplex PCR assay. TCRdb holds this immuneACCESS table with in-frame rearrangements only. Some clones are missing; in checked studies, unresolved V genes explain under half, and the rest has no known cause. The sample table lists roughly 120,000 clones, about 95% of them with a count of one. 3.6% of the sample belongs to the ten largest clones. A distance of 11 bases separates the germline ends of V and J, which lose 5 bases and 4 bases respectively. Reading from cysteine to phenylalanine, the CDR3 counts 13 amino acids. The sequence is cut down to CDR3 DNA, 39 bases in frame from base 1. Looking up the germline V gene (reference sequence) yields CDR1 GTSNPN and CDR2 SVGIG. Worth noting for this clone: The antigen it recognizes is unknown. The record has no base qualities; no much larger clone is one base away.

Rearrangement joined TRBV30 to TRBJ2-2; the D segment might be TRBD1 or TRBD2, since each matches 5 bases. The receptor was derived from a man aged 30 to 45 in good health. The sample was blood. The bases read TGTGCCTGGGACCGGGACCTCACCGGGGAGCTGTTTTTT. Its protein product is CAWDRDLTGELFF.